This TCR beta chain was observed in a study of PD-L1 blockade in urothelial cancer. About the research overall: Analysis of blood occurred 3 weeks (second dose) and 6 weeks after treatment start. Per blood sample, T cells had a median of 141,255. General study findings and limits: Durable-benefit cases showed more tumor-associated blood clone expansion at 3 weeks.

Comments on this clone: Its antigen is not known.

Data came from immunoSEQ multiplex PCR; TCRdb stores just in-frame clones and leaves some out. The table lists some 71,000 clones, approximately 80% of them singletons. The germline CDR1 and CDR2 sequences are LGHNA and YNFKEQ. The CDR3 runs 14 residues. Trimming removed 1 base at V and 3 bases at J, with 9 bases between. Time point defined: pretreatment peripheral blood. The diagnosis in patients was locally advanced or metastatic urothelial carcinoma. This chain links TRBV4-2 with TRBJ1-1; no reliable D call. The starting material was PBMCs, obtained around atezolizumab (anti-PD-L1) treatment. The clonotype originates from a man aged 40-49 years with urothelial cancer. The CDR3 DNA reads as TGTGCCAGCAGCCAAGGAGAGGTGGACACTGAAGCTTTCTTT. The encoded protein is CASSQGEVDTEAFF.